The 32 T cell receptor beta chains listed next were all sequenced from one sample in a study of cytomegalovirus exposure and HLA in healthy donors. Use of 60 Vbeta and 13 Jbeta primers characterized the PCR. Clones were sequenced by immunoSEQ multiplex PCR, and TCRdb holds only the in-frame ones, with some missing. The sample holds 70,000 to 85,000 clones, 55% to 75% seen once. Sequenced input: PBMCs. The receptors derive from a man between 25 and 39 years old in good health and CMV-seropositive.

The chain carries TRBV9 and TRBJ2-2, with D possibly being TRBD2 (5 bases). Trimming stripped 4 bases from V and 5 bases from J, with 15 bases between. The CDR3 runs to 15 residues. Per germline, CDR1 SGDLS and CDR2 YYNGEE. The CDR3 DNA sequence: TGTGCCAGCAGCCCCGGACTGAGAACAACCGGGGAGCTGTTTTTT. Translation: CASSPGLRTTGELFF.

This chain uses TRBV7-2 with TRBJ2-7, with D maybe TRBD1 (6 bases). The germline gives CDR1 SGHTA, CDR2 FQGNSA. The CDR3 has 14 amino acids. The V end lost 3 bases, the J end lost 0 bases, and 9 bases lay between the germline ends. The CDR3 here is CASSLGHGSYEQYF. The CDR3 DNA is TGTGCCAGCAGCTTGGGACACGGCTCCTACGAGCAGTACTTC.

This chain links TRBV10-2 with TRBJ2-5, with D perhaps TRBD1 (5 bases). The assigned J gene may be wrong: the sequence end matches TRBJ2-7 better. Germline CDR1 reads WSHSY; CDR2 reads SAAADI. The CDR3 has 14 residues. CDR3 nucleotides: TGCGCCAGCAGTATCGACAGACAATCCTACGAGCAGTACTTC. This translates into CASSIDRQSYEQYF.

J is TRBJ2-1 and V is TRBV7-9; TRBD2 matches 7 bases. Trimming cost V 5 bases and J 5 bases; bases outside gene matches: 12. The germline V gene has CDR1 SEHNR and CDR2 FQNEAQ (reference sequence). CDR3 length equals 16 residues. The CDR3 coding sequence is TGTGCCAGCAGCCAAGTTACAGCGGGGTTCGACAATGAGCAGTTCTTC. Its protein is CASSQVTAGFDNEQFF.

V usage is TRBV5-1 and J usage is TRBJ2-2, with 8 positions matching TRBD1. Germline V gene data show CDR1 as SGHRS and CDR2 as YFSETQ. CDR3 length: 14 residues. V lost 1 base and J lost 9; bases outside the gene matches: 5. CDR3 coding DNA: TGCGCCAGCAGCTTGAGGCAGGGGGCCCGGGAGCTGTTTTTT. Protein: CASSLRQGARELFF.

The V call is TRBV21-1, the J call TRBJ1-3. TRBV21-1 has pseudogene status. The CDR3 loop spans 16 amino acids. The CDR3 DNA reads TGTGCCAGCAGCGGCCGGGACTGTTGCTCTGGAAACACCATATATTTT. This translates into CASSGRDCCSGNTIYF.

V is TRBV7-8 and J is TRBJ1-4; D call uncertain. This CDR3 is 13 amino acids long. Per the germline V gene, CDR1 is SGHVS and CDR2 is FQNEAQ. Trimming shortened V by 4 bases and J by 7 bases, and 10 bases separated the two germline ends. The CDR3 region has the DNA TGTGCCAGCAGCTCTTTCAGACTTGAAAAACTGTTTTTT. Translation gives CASSSFRLEKLFF.

This clone was observed a handful of times. The rearrangement uses TRBV2 and TRBJ2-7, with D unresolved. The V gene lost 5 bases and the J gene lost 0 bases, with 11 bases spanning the gap. Per the germline V gene, CDR1 is SNHLY and CDR2 is FYNNEI. This CDR3 region has 14 residues. CDR3 residues: CASSPLLFSYEQYF. The CDR3 bases are TGTGCCAGCAGTCCTCTTCTGTTCTCCTACGAGCAGTACTTC.

This clone has only a few counts. This rearrangement joins TRBV7-6 to TRBJ1-5; D remains unclear. The CDR3 extends over 15 amino acids. Trimming left V 1 base short and J 1 base short, with 8 bases between. CDR1 and CDR2 (germline): SGHVS, FNYEAQ. CDR3 DNA: TGTGCCAGCAGCTTAGAAGGAGACAGCAATCAGCCCCAGCATTTT. Its translation is CASSLEGDSNQPQHF.

This rearrangement joins TRBV13 to TRBJ2-5; 9 nucleotides agree with TRBD1. TRBJ2-7 matches the DNA end more closely, so the J call is doubtful. The CDR3 is 15 residues long. Germline-derived CDR1 and CDR2 are PRHDT and FYEKMQ (reference sequence). The CDR3 DNA reads as TGTGCCAGCAGCCAAAAGCGGGACAGGGTCTACGAGCAGTACTTC. This translates into CASSQKRDRVYEQYF.

V usage is TRBV2 and J usage is TRBJ1-4; no reliable D call. Between the trimmed V and J ends, which lost 0 bases and 2 bases, there was a span of 7 bases. Per the germline V gene, CDR1 is SNHLY and CDR2 is FYNNEI. The CDR3 consists of 15 residues. The CDR3 loop reads CASSEAWQTNEKLFF. In DNA form, the CDR3 reads TGTGCCAGCAGTGAAGCGTGGCAGACTAATGAAAAACTGTTTTTT.

This chain joins TRBV6-1 and TRBJ2-2; D gene uncertain. Germline CDR1 is MNHNS and CDR2 is SASEGT. V was clipped by 4 bases and J by 5 bases, with 8 bases between them. The CDR3 is made up of 13 amino acids. The CDR3 is CASSAQITGELFF. The CDR3 region has the DNA TGTGCCAGCAGTGCCCAGATTACCGGGGAGCTGTTTTTT.

The chain has TRBV11-2 and TRBJ2-7; D unclear. The CDR3 totals 12 residues. The V and J ends lost 0 bases and 7 bases respectively, with 7 bases between them. The germline gives CDR1 SGHAT, CDR2 FQNNGV. The CDR3 here is CASSLEGLEQYF. The CDR3 coding sequence is TGTGCCAGCAGCTTAGAGGGCCTGGAGCAGTACTTC.

This sequence joins TRBV15 and TRBJ1-5; no clear D gene. V was clipped by 0 bases and J by 7 bases, with 7 bases between them. Germline V gene sequence: CDR1 LNHNV, CDR2 YYDKDF (reference sequence). The CDR3 spans 13 residues. CDR3 DNA: TGTGCCACCAGCAGAGAAAGGAGGCAGCCCCAGCATTTT. Amino acid sequence: CATSRERRQPQHF.

V and J are TRBV29-1 and TRBJ1-2, with TRBD1 matching over 7 bases. The germline V gene encodes CDR1 SQVTM and CDR2 ANQGSEA. The CDR3 covers 15 residues. V lost 0 bases, J lost 2 bases, and 6 bases stayed unmatched. Here the CDR3 reads CSVEDLVTGNYGYTF. DNA for the CDR3: TGCAGCGTTGAAGATCTGGTGACAGGGAACTATGGCTACACCTTC.

This chain uses TRBV5-6 with TRBJ2-7; D might be TRBD1 (6 bases). The V end was cut by 1 base, the J end by 3 bases, with 11 bases between. The CDR3 covers 14 residues. Germline lookup yields CDR1 SGHDT and CDR2 YYEEEE. The CDR3 region has the DNA TGTGCCAGCAGCTTGAACAGGGTAAGCTACGAGCAGTACTTC. It specifies CASSLNRVSYEQYF.

This clone was detected only a few times. This rearrangement joins TRBV6-4 to TRBJ2-3; D uncertain. The CDR3 contains 13 residues. V was clipped by 2 bases and J by 2 bases, with 5 bases between them. Per germline, CDR1 MRHNA and CDR2 SNTAGT. The CDR3 loop reads CASSDRVTDTQYF. The CDR3 DNA reads as TGTGCCAGCAGTGACCGGGTCACAGATACGCAGTATTTT.

J is TRBJ2-1 and V is TRBV9, with TRBD2 identical over 11 bases. V was pared by 3 bases and J by 4 bases, with 6 bases of the junction left unmatched. Germline V gene sequence: CDR1 SGDLS, CDR2 YYNGEE. CDR3 length: 16 residues. The CDR3: CASSALAGGRYNEQFF. The CDR3 coding sequence is TGTGCCAGCAGCGCCTTAGCGGGAGGGCGATACAATGAGCAGTTCTTC.

This clone has a single count. This chain links TRBV4-2 with TRBJ2-3; 10 bases agree with TRBD2. From germline, CDR1 is LGHNA and CDR2 YNFKEQ. V lost 0 bases, J lost 1 base, and 1 base stayed unmatched. This CDR3 spans 16 amino acids. CDR3 nucleotide sequence: TGTGCCAGCAGCCAAGAACTAGCGGGGCGCACAGATACGCAGTATTTT. Amino acids: CASSQELAGRTDTQYF.

This chain links TRBV7-2 with TRBJ1-2; 10 bases match TRBD1. J was trimmed by 10 bases and V by 3 bases; bases with no gene match: 8. There are 14 residues in the CDR3. Germline V gives CDR1 SGHTA, CDR2 FQGNSA. CDR3 nucleotides: TGTGCCAGCAGCTTGACAGGGGGCCCTCAGACCTACACCTTC. Protein product: CASSLTGGPQTYTF.

The chain joins TRBV10-3 to TRBJ2-3; 10 bases match TRBD2. V gave up 2 bases and J gave up 1 base; unmatched junction bases: 6. The length of the CDR3 is 17 residues. Germline CDR1 ENHRY, CDR2 SYGVKD. The CDR3 nucleotides are TGTGCCATCAGTGAGCCTGGGACTAGCGATGGCACAGATACGCAGTATTTT. Its translation is CAISEPGTSDGTDTQYF.

The CDR3 sequence is CASSGQEGYGYTF. The CDR3 region has the DNA TGCGCCAGCAGTGGACAGGAAGGGTATGGCTACACCTTC. The rearrangement joins TRBV10-1 to TRBJ1-2, with a possible D match to TRBD1 (6 bases). CDR1 is WNHNN and CDR2 is SYGVQD in the germline V gene (reference sequence). The CDR3 totals 13 residues. V was pared by 4 bases and J by 5 bases, with 11 bases between.

V and J are TRBV11-3 and TRBJ1-1; a weak D match, TRBD1 (5 bases). Between the trimmed V and J ends, which lost 5 bases and 4 bases, there was a span of 20 bases. The CDR3 totals 16 residues. Germline CDR1 is SGHNT and CDR2 is YENEEA. CDR3 region: CASSSRIVLRGTEAFF. The CDR3 DNA reads as TGTGCCAGCAGCAGCCGGATTGTTTTAAGGGGCACTGAAGCTTTCTTT.

The rearrangement links TRBV7-6 to TRBJ2-5; 9 bases are a match to TRBD2. The CDR3 length is 14 residues. V gave up 3 bases and J gave up 5 bases; unmatched junction bases: 4. Per the germline V gene, CDR1 is SGHVS and CDR2 is FNYEAQ. The CDR3 is CASSFGGRDETQYF. The CDR3 DNA sequence: TGTGCCAGCAGCTTTGGCGGGAGGGACGAGACCCAGTACTTC.

J is TRBJ1-1 and V is TRBV5-4; a possible D gene is TRBD1 (6 bases). V was cut by 4 bases and J by 8 bases, with 12 bases left in between. The CDR3 covers 12 residues. CDR1 is SGHNT and CDR2 is YYREEE in the germline V gene (reference sequence). CDR3 in DNA: TGTGCCAGCAGCCCCCCGGACAGAGAAGCTTTCTTT. Translating gives CASSPPDREAFF. Supplemented by reference TRBV5-4 and TRBJ1-1, the full variable domain reads ETGVTQSPTHLIKTRGQQVTLRCSSQSGHNTVSWYQQALGQGPQFIFQYYREEENGRGNFPPRFSGLQFPNYSSELNVNALELDDSALYLCASSPPDREAFFGQGTRLTVV.

The chain combines TRBV2 with TRBJ2-5, with 7 bases fitting TRBD1. The end of the DNA aligns better with TRBJ2-7, so the J call may be wrong. CDR1 is SNHLY and CDR2 is FYNNEI in the germline V gene. This CDR3 is built from 14 residues. Written as DNA, the CDR3 is TGTGCCAGCAGTTCCGGGACAGAACTCTACGAGCAGTACTTC. The encoded protein is CASSSGTELYEQYF.

This chain links TRBV7-8 with TRBJ2-7; tentative D call: TRBD2 (5 bases). The CDR3 loop spans 13 amino acids. The germline V gene encodes CDR1 SGHVS and CDR2 FQNEAQ. The V and J ends lost 3 bases and 7 bases respectively, with 13 bases between them. CDR3 loop: CASSFAGGWEQYF. CDR3 DNA sequence: TGTGCCAGCAGCTTCGCGGGTGGTTGGGAGCAGTACTTC.

The CDR3 spells CASSPLHGAAGELFF. Here the CDR3 DNA reads TGTGCCAGCAGCCCCCTACATGGGGCCGCCGGGGAGCTGTTTTTT. The V gene is TRBV5-5, the J gene TRBJ2-2; possible D gene TRBD1, 5 bases. The germline V and J ends were trimmed by 4 bases and 6 bases, with 16 bases remaining between them. In germline, CDR1 is SGHKS, CDR2 YYEKEE (reference sequence). The CDR3 spans 15 residues.

V usage is TRBV6-1 and J usage is TRBJ2-7; TRBD1 matches 8 bases. The ends lost 11 bases at V and 2 bases at J; junction bases unmatched: 5. The CDR3 length is 12 residues. Germline CDR1 MNHNS, CDR2 SASEGT. The CDR3 loop is CAAWDRPYEQYF. CDR3 DNA sequence: TGTGCCGCTTGGGACAGGCCCTACGAGCAGTACTTC.

The CDR3 protein is CASSLVRSTNEKLFF. The DNA of the CDR3 is TGTGCCAGCAGCTTAGTTCGGTCAACTAATGAAAAACTGTTTTTT. The rearrangement uses TRBV7-9 and TRBJ1-4; D not resolved. The CDR3 covers 15 residues. V lost 1 base, J lost 0 bases, and 6 bases lay in between. From germline, CDR1 is SEHNR and CDR2 FQNEAQ (reference sequence).

This clone was detected only a few times. The chain recombines TRBV6-6 with TRBJ1-5, with D hard to call. The CDR3 runs to 16 residues. Trimming shortened V by 0 bases and J by 5 bases, and 14 bases separated the two germline ends. In germline, CDR1 is MNHNY, CDR2 SVGAGI (reference sequence). As DNA, the CDR3 is TGTGCCAGCAGTTACTCGAAATTGCAGGAAGATCAGCCCCAGCATTTT. Translation gives CASSYSKLQEDQPQHF.

In this sample, this clone turned up once. The chain joins TRBV11-3 to TRBJ2-2; D unresolved. With 9 bases removed from V and 1 base from J, the gap between germline ends came to 15 bases. This CDR3 has 15 residues. Germline V CDR1 and CDR2: SGHNT, YENEEA. CDR3 nucleotide sequence: TGTGCCAGTGCGGTATCTGCCTTGAACACCGGGGAGCTGTTTTTT. Translation: CASAVSALNTGELFF. Based on the CDR3 plus reference TRBV11-3 and TRBJ2-2, the full variable domain is EAGVVQSPRYKIIEKKQPVAFWCNPISGHNTLYWYLQNLGQGPELLIRYENEEAVDDSQLPKDRFSAERLKGVDSTLKIQPAELGDSAVYLCASAVSALNTGELFFGEGSRLTVL.